Listed here is a single T cell receptor beta chain. Its cognate antigen has yet to be identified. It has no much larger one-base neighbor in the sample; base qualities were not kept. The data were obtained in a study of shared clonotypes between healthy human individuals (dated by TCRdb to between 2020 and 2021). About the study as a whole: The cohort included a few men and a couple of women between 18 and 49 years of age. Each donor's leukapheresis produced roughly between about 0.9 and 9.5 billion PBMCs. Blood TCR repertoires of about five healthy adults were deeply sequenced to estimate repertoire size and the extent of clonotype sharing between individuals. To increase sequencing depth and limit assay-specific biases, TCR repertoire library preparation and sequencing were carried out by different laboratories using diverse techniques. For each donor, CD4 naive and CD4 memory were each given three plates, CD8 naive was given two plates, and CD8 memory was given one plate. What the research found in general, with its limitations: Compared with non-shared clonotypes, the clonotypes found in all four sorted-subset donors had higher generation probabilities. Pairwise subsampling led to the expectation that sequencing depth would affect the degree of clonotype sharing among donors. Naive subsets generally had larger estimated clonotype richness than memory subsets did. About 4.5% of naive CD4, 3.5% of naive CD8, 2% to 2.5% of memory CD4, and around 0.42% of memory CD8 clonotypes were shared across several donors. Sampling was limited to blood, and TCR repertoires in tissue likely differ from TCR repertoires in blood. Incomplete sequencing was indicated by rarefaction of sorted-subset datasets, despite the large sequencing depth. The genetic and exposure-history diversity represented was limited by the small number of donors.

Using the deep immunoSEQ assay, multiplex PCR amplified TCR CDR3 regions from genomic DNA. Extracted genomic DNA from each cell subset was distributed evenly across all wells of several immunoSEQ 96-well plates, and each plate was treated as a replicate. For sorted subsets, roughly 0.2 ug genomic DNA, equal to some 30,000 T cell genomes, was loaded into each replicate PCR. Purified libraries were quantified with a Qubit 3.0 fluorometer, sized on a Bioanalyzer 2100, and re-quantified with the KAPA Library Quantification kit. Each immunoSEQ 96-well plate was sequenced on its own single-read 150-cycle Illumina NextSeq 550 flow cell. In the paper's pipeline: Because the immunoSEQ output included only junctional sequences and no quality scores, the filtering could not be the same as the filtering used for full-length reads. To assign V/J genes and CDR3, sequences were annotated using PyIR, a Python wrapper for IgBLAST v1.9, with IMGT germline references. Reads were filtered out if the reads had weak V/J assignments (E-value above 1e-6), no CDR3, stop codons, out-of-frame junctions, or ambiguous translated residues. V3J clonotypes were defined by identical inferred V gene, J gene, and CDR3 amino acid sequence. Percentage overlap between repertoires was computed as shared unique clonotypes divided by the size of the smaller repertoire. Repertoire richness was assessed with RTK rarefaction, the Chao1 estimator, and Recon v2.1 estimates of unobserved clonotypes. Generation probabilities for all TCRbeta clonotypes obtained by the gDNA method from a few donors were computed using OLGA. TCRdb carries this immuneACCESS record with in-frame sequences only. Its versions omit some clonotypes, under half of them owing to an unresolved V gene in the studies checked, with the rest unexplained. The V and J calls and clone size come from that table; D and trimming were worked out from the DNA. The sample table holds approximately 2.5 million clones, of which 90% to 95% were seen once. 0.13% to 0.15% of the sample is in the top ten clones.

Donors were healthy HIV-negative adults with no recently reported acute infections or vaccinations. Every donor was a Caucasian adult residing in Nashville, Tennessee, USA. CD4+ T cells were enriched by magnetic negative selection; naive cells were then positively selected on CD45RA, and the negative fraction formed the memory subset. Blood was obtained by leukapheresis, after which PBMCs were separated by Ficoll-Histopaque density gradient centrifugation and cryopreserved in liquid nitrogen vapor phase. Analytical flow cytometry was used to check the purity and quantity of every magnetically sorted T cell population. Each sorted fraction had its genomic DNA isolated and then quantified by UV absorbance on a Nanodrop 2000c. The source material was naive CD4+ T cells sorted from blood. The cell subset or site label, as the study defines it: CD45RA+ positively selected. The source of this sequence is a man aged 18 to 30 in good health.

The DNA is as follows: TGTGCCAGCAGTTACGGACAGGGCATGGGGAACTATGGCTACACCTTC. Its amino acids are CASSYGQGMGNYGYTF. The chain is made from TRBV6-6 and TRBJ1-2, with 8 junctional bases fitting TRBD1. The CDR3 sequence holds 16 residues, the cysteine and phenylalanine included. Only the CDR3 region is kept as DNA, spanning 48 bases read in frame from base 1. Relative to germline, V is missing 2 bases and J is missing 2 bases, with 7 bases of the junction outside any gene match. The germline V gene encodes CDR1 MNHNY and CDR2 SVGAGI (reference sequence).